Listed here are 9 T cell receptor beta chains from one sample, sequenced in a study of spatial heterogeneity in lung cancer. TCRdb called the 5' RACE reads again in MiXCR, with one record for every CDR3 protein. Of tens of thousands of distinct CDR3 sequences listed, approximately 3.3% are singletons. Time point denoted: sample taken at primary tumor resection. This specimen consisted of PBMCs, obtained at surgery. Source of these receptors: a female donor with early-stage non-small cell lung cancer.

This clonotype appeared many times. This CDR3 reads CSARTSGRANIQYF. CDR3 sequence (DNA): TGCAGTGCCAGAACTAGCGGGAGGGCGAACATTCAGTACTTC. The chain combines TRBV20-1 with TRBJ2-4; 13 nucleotides agree with TRBD2. CDR3 length equals 14 residues. Germline V gene data show CDR1 as DFQATT and CDR2 as SNEGSKA (reference sequence). Trimming cost V 6 bases and J 7 bases; bases outside gene matches: 6.

The sample holds many counts of this clonotype. The chain joins TRBV3-1 to TRBJ2-6; the match to TRBD1 covers 9 bases. The CDR3 has 17 amino acids. V dropped 2 bases and J dropped 0; count of bases not matched to a gene: 2. Germline CDR1 and CDR2: LGHDT and YNNKEL (reference sequence). DNA of the CDR3: TGTGCCAGCAGCCAAAGGGACAGGGCCTCTGGGGCCAACGTCCTGACTTTC. Translation: CASSQRDRASGANVLTF.

In its sample, this clonotype was seen a few times. V is TRBV5-6 and J is TRBJ1-1; D is uncertain. This CDR3 is built from 14 residues. Germline assignment: CDR1 SGHDT and CDR2 YYEEEE. The V gene lost 4 bases and the J gene lost 2 bases, with 12 bases spanning the gap. CDR3 nucleotide sequence: TGTGCCAGCAGCCCTGTGGGCGGAAACACTGAAGCTTTCTTT. Protein: CASSPVGGNTEAFF.

In its sample, this clonotype ranks as medium-sized (0.01 to 0.1%). V and J are TRBV2 and TRBJ2-1; 9 nucleotides line up with TRBD2. The CDR3 contains 12 residues. J was trimmed by 15 bases and V by 7 bases; bases with no gene match: 10. CDR1 SNHLY and CDR2 FYNNEI come from the germline V gene. The CDR3 sequence is CASITTGTSPFF. Here the CDR3 DNA reads TGTGCCAGCATTACCACCGGGACTAGCCCGTTCTTC.

This clonotype was seen many times. The DNA of the CDR3 is TGTGCCAGCTCGCGCGGGGGGTTCGCCGAGCAGTACTTC. Translating it yields CASSRGGFAEQYF. V gene TRBV18 combines with J gene TRBJ2-7; the match to TRBD2 covers 8 bases. Looked up from germline, CDR1 is KGHSH and CDR2 is LQKENI. The CDR3 runs 13 residues. Losses at the gene ends were 6 bases for V and 6 bases for J; bases not matched to a gene: 7.

This clonotype occurred many times. V gene TRBV7-9 combines with J gene TRBJ2-5; a weak D match, TRBD2 (5 bases). The V gene's germline CDR1 is SEHNR and CDR2 FQNEAQ (reference sequence). This CDR3 has 15 amino acids. V dropped 1 base and J dropped 1 base, with 10 bases sitting between them. The CDR3 DNA sequence: TGTGCCAGCAGCTTAGAATTAGCGTCCCAAGAGACCCAGTACTTC. Its protein product is CASSLELASQETQYF.

This clonotype came up many times. The rearrangement joins TRBV15 to TRBJ2-1; TRBD2 agrees at 9 bases. CDR1 and CDR2 from the germline V gene are LNHNV and YYDKDF (reference sequence). The CDR3 has 16 residues. Trimming at V came to 5 bases and at J to 8 bases, leaving 13 bases not matched to a gene. The CDR3 loop reads CATSVSRSGRRHEQFF. The CDR3 DNA reads as TGTGCCACCAGCGTCTCCAGGAGCGGGAGGAGGCATGAGCAGTTCTTC.

In this sample, this clonotype turned up many times. The genes are TRBV28 and TRBJ1-2; D remains ambiguous. V lost 4 bases, J lost 8 bases, and 17 bases lay in between. This CDR3 is 14 amino acids long. Germline CDR1 MDHEN, CDR2 SYDVKM. This chain's CDR3 is CASSSAESPRGYTF. The CDR3 region has the DNA TGTGCCAGCAGTTCTGCGGAGAGTCCGCGGGGCTACACCTTC.

This clonotype was seen repeatedly, ten times or more. The V and J genes are TRBV19 and TRBJ1-1; no definite D call. Germline V CDR1 and CDR2: LNHDA, SQIVND (reference sequence). The CDR3 covers 12 residues. The V end was cut by 6 bases, the J end by 6 bases, with 11 bases between. In nucleotides, the CDR3 is TGTGCCAGTAGCCGCGGGAGGGCTGAAGCTTTCTTT. Translated, it gives CASSRGRAEAFF.